The TCR beta chain described here comes from a study of blood T cell repertoires in COVID-19. Whole-study context: COVID-19 samples, acute and convalescent, were from the United States, Italy and Spain. In each case, the material was cDNA or gDNA derived from T cells, B-cell-depleted T cells, or PBMCs.

This clone was picked up one time. Trimming took off 0 bases at V and 1 base at J, with 10 bases between the two ends. Germline CDR1 SGHRS, CDR2 YFSETQ. The CDR3 totals 16 residues. Methods used by the authors: Amplified reference gene primers provided the basis for estimating nucleated cell counts. Repertoires were generated with immunoSEQ multiplex PCR, while TCRdb's copy carries only in-frame clones and drops some. That table supplies the V and J calls and clone size; D and trimming were determined from the DNA. The sample holds nearly 300,000 clones, less than 85% seen once. This chain connects TRBV5-1 to TRBJ1-4; D not resolved. The TCR comes from a human donor with COVID-19, enrolled during active disease. The donor label of this sample is uncertain. The source material was peripheral blood. The CDR3 DNA follows: TGCGCCAGCAGCTTGGGATTGGGGAGAACTAATGAAAAACTGTTTTTT. This translates into CASSLGLGRTNEKLFF.